This TCR beta chain originates from a study of blood T cells in healthy people across ages (dated by TCRdb to about 2015). About the investigation overall: In model experiments, template switching captured roughly one uniquely barcoded TCR beta cDNA molecule for every two T cells. The study measured age-related changes in TCR beta repertoire diversity using deep sequencing normalized with unique cDNA molecular identifiers. The donors were split into four age groups: young (average 16 years), middle-aged (about 40), aged (approximately 60) and long-lived (approximately 80). To avoid experimental bias, donors of different ages were spread randomly across the sequencing lanes. Two additional independent replicas of 1 million unique cDNA reads from the same blood draw were analyzed for two donors (one aged 18 to 30 and one aged 80 or older). Results and caveats for the whole study, not just this receptor: Observed TCR beta diversity per million T cells fell roughly linearly with age, and a significant reduction was already apparent by age about 38. The CMV infection status of donors was not known, potentially confounding age-related changes in expanded clonotypes. A strong correlation was found between observed TCR beta diversity and the percentage of naive T cells measured by flow cytometry. Compared with the aged group, the long-lived group had more naive CD4+ T cells, fewer expanded clones and increased TCR diversity, a pattern suggesting age selection. Conclusive comparison of naive and antigen-experienced compartments was prevented by the profiling of bulk unsorted PBMCs. Estimates of total diversity from one million sequenced T cells were regarded as lower bounds and underestimates.

The CDR3 spans 15 residues, from the cysteine through the phenylalanine. The DNA shown is the 45-base CDR3, in frame from base 1. V is clipped by 7 bases and J by 0 bases, and the sequence between their germline boundaries is 10 bases long. Taken from the germline V gene (reference sequence), the CDR1 and CDR2 loops are SEHNR and FQNEAQ. The donors were around 39 Caucasian individuals from Russia, aged roughly 6 to 100 years, who were systemically healthy. Each donor gave around 9.9 milliliters of peripheral blood, collected into EDTA-treated Vacutainer tubes. Ficoll-Paque density-gradient centrifugation was used to isolate PBMCs, with at least 6 million per sample. Trizol reagent was used to extract total RNA from PBMCs, with at least 5.5 micrograms per sample. For every donor, flow cytometry on a PBMC aliquot measured the percentage of naive CD45RAhigh/CD27high T cells. As for this clonotype: Its antigen remains unidentified. Base qualities are not provided; no much larger clone lies one nucleotide away.

The library was produced with 5' RACE. The listed sequencing device is Illumina HiSeq 2500. A second about 7 to 11 cycle PCR used a sample-barcoded 5' primer and a J-beta primer mix. A unique molecular identifier was introduced onto each TCR beta cDNA molecule by a template-switch 5' adaptor carrying 12 random nucleotides. Each sample yielded at least 2.5 million CDR3-containing paired-end reads. The Mint cDNA synthesis kit, primed by a TRBC-specific oligonucleotide, was used to synthesize first-strand cDNA from all RNA. All cDNA was treated with uracil-DNA glycosylase and then went through a first 18-cycle PCR with the universal primers M1SS and BC2_uni_R. The study's processing was this. Normalization of each sample was performed by random selection of 1 million high-quality reads, each carrying a distinct molecular identifier. Instead of being binned into consensus sequences, reads with shared molecular identifiers were discarded. MiTCR, set to a Q25 quality threshold and the strictest error-elimination algorithm, was used for CDR3 identification, clonotype clustering and error correction. A nonparametric unseen species model using Euler transformation provided a lower-bound estimate of total TCR beta diversity. TCRdb itself trimmed the public reads at Q25 with fastp, ran MiXCR and retained productive beta chains. Rows matching on CDR3 protein sequence are summarized as one entry with the most common DNA and genes. Clone size and V and J calls follow TCRdb, not the original study. This sample has 650,000 to 900,000 distinct CDR3 sequences in its table, and approximately 59% of those were observed once. The top ten clonotypes cover 25% to 30% of the sample.

This receptor chain uses TRBV7-9 and TRBJ2-6; TRBD2 could be the D gene, as 5 bases match. The specimen sequenced was blood. This TCR derives from a young man in good health. The CDR3 reads CASTRGGSGANVLTF. The nucleotide sequence is TGTGCCAGCACCAGAGGAGGCTCTGGGGCCAACGTCCTGACTTTC.